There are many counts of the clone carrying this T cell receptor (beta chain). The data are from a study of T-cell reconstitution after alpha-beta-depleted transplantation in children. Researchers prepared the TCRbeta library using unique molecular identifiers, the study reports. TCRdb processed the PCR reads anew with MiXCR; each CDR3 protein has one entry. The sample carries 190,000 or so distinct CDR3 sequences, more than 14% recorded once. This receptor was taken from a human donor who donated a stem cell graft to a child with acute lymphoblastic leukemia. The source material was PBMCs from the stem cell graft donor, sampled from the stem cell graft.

The CDR3 here is CASSQGRGKNTGELFF. The CDR3 DNA follows: TGTGCCAGCAGCCAAGGTCGGGGGAAGAACACCGGGGAGCTGTTTTTT. V and J are TRBV5-4 and TRBJ2-2; possible D gene TRBD2, 6 bases. V lost 4 bases and J lost 1, with 14 bases in between. The CDR3 length is 16 residues. Per the germline V gene, CDR1 is SGHNT and CDR2 is YYREEE (reference sequence).